This T cell receptor (beta chain) was recovered during a study of multiple sclerosis patients with progressive multifocal leukoencephalopathy. Points from the study as a whole: Before and during natalizumab, the clones expanded at PML already existed.

This CDR3 is built from 18 residues. Trimming removed 2 bases from V and 2 bases from J, with 16 bases in between. From germline, CDR1 is MNHNS and CDR2 SASEGT. Every PCR reaction included synthetic inline CDR3 controls for all V-J pairings. Method: immunoSEQ multiplex PCR; TCRdb's copy keeps in-frame clones and lacks some. The sample records 25,000 to 35,000 clones, about 88% being singletons. In this sample, this clone turned up a few times. Its antigen remains unknown. Time point denoted: time of PML onset. T3 refers to blood collected at the onset of PML. J is TRBJ2-6 and V is TRBV6-1; TRBD2 is a possible D gene (5 bases). The clonotype was recovered from a human donor with progressive multifocal leukoencephalopathy. Source: PBMCs, taken from a patient treated with natalizumab. This CDR3 reads CASSETERAGTGANVLTF. The CDR3 nucleotides are TGTGCCAGCAGTGAAACGGAAAGGGCCGGGACTGGGGCCAACGTCCTGACTTTC.